This paragraph reports one T cell receptor (beta chain). Antigen specificity is unknown. This specimen belongs to a study of graft-versus-host responses after intestinal transplantation. Overall study context: Each recipient received anti-thymocyte globulin induction, then tacrolimus and steroids for roughly 3 years.

Trimming left V 1 base short and J 2 bases short, with 12 bases between. The CDR3 totals 16 residues. CDR1 is SGHTA, CDR2 FQGTGA, per germline. TCRdb's copy holds only in-frame clones and misses some; the assay was immunoSEQ multiplex PCR. The profile shows about 54,000 clones, around 90% of them singletons. Study observations and caveats: Circulating GvH clones peaking coincided with falling HvG clones soon after transplant.

The material was PBMCs, obtained roughly 95 weeks after intestinal transplant. V gene TRBV7-3 combines with J gene TRBJ1-5, with a weak D call TRBD1 (5 bases). The sequence derives from a human patient who received an intestinal transplant, so some T cells may come from the graft donor. CDR3 nucleotides: TGTGCCAGCAGCTTAATAGGGACGAGAGGCAATCAGCCCCAGCATTTT. Amino acid sequence: CASSLIGTRGNQPQHF.